This T cell receptor (beta chain) derives from a study of blood T cell repertoires in COVID-19. J was trimmed by 1 base and V by 5 bases; bases with no gene match: 5. Germline CDR1 is SGHVS and CDR2 is FQNEAQ. This CDR3 is built from 15 residues. Assay used: immunoSEQ multiplex PCR; TCRdb lists only in-frame clones, some missing. This table has around 700,000 clones, about 87% appearing once. The rearrangement links TRBV7-8 to TRBJ1-1; the match to TRBD1 covers 9 bases. This sequence was found in a woman aged 18-30 years with acute or convalescent COVID-19. Sequencing was carried out using peripheral blood. Written as DNA, the CDR3 is TGTGCCAGCAGCCTACGGGACAGGGCGAACACTGAAGCTTTCTTT. Translation gives CASSLRDRANTEAFF.